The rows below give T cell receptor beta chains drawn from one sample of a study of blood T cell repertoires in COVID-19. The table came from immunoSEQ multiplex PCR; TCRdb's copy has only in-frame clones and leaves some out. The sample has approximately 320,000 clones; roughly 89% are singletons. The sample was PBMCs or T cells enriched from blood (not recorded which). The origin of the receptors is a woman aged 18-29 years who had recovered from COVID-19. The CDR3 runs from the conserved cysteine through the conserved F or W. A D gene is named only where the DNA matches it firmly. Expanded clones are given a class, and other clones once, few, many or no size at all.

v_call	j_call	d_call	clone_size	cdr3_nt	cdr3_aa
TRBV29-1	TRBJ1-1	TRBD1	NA	TGCAGCGTTGAAGCCCGGACAGGGGGTAAAGCTTTCTTT	CSVEARTGGKAFF
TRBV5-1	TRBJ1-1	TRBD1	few	TGCGCCAGCAGCACAGGGGGGCGGTTCACCCCTGAAGCTTTCTTT	CASSTGGRFTPEAFF
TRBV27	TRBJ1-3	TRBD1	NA	TGTGCCAGCAGCCGGACAGGGGTCTCTGGAAACACCATATATTTT	CASSRTGVSGNTIYF
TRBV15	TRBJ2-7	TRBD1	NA	TGTGCCACCAGCAGAGGACAGGGATATAGCTACGAGCAGTACTTC	CATSRGQGYSYEQYF
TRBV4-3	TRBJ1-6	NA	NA	TGCGCCAGCAGCCAGGTCCAACACAGGGTGAATTCACCCCTCCACTTT	CASSQVQHRVNSPLHF
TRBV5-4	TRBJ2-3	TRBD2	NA	TGTGCCAGCAGCTACGGTTATAGCGGGGGGGCGGGAGATACGCAGTATTTT	CASSYGYSGGAGDTQYF
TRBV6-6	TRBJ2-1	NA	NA	TGTGCCAGCAGGCAAGATAGCGGAGGATACAATGAGCAGTTCTTC	CASRQDSGGYNEQFF
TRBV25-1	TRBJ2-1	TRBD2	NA	TGTGCCAGCAGTGACCGAAGAACTAGCGGGGGGGCGAGGAATGAGCAGTTCTTC	CASSDRRTSGGARNEQFF
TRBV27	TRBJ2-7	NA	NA	TGTGCCAGCAGTTTTAGGGGTCGCGTCGAGCAGTACTTC	CASSFRGRVEQYF
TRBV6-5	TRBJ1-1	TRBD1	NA	TGTGCCAGCAGTTACCACCCCCGACAGGGGACTGAAGCTTTCTTT	CASSYHPRQGTEAFF
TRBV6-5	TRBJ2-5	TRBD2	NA	TGTGCCAGCAGCCCCCCGACTAGCGGGAGAGAGACCCAGTACTTC	CASSPPTSGRETQYF
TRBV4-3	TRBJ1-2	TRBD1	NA	TGCGCCAGCAGCCAAGAAAAGGGACAGGGTTCGGAGTATGGCTACACCTTC	CASSQEKGQGSEYGYTF
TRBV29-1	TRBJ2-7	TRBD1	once	TGCAGCGCTCAGGGGGCCCTAACCTACGAGCAGTACTTC	CSAQGALTYEQYF
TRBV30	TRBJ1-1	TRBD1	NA	TGTGCCTGGAACAGGGGCACTGAAGCTTTCTTT	CAWNRGTEAFF
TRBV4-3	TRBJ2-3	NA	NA	TGCGCCAGCAGCCCACTTTATCTACCGGGAGATACGCAGTATTTT	CASSPLYLPGDTQYF
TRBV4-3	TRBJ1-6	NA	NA	TGCGCCAGCAGCCAAGATGCGGGGTTGGACTATAATTCACCCCTCCACTTT	CASSQDAGLDYNSPLHF
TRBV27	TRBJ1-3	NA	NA	TGTGCCAGCAGTTTAGGCGGAAGGAATCGAAAAGGAAACACCATATATTTT	CASSLGGRNRKGNTIYF
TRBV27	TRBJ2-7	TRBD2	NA	TGTGCCAGCAGTTTGGTTACTAGCGGACCTAACGAGCAGTACTTC	CASSLVTSGPNEQYF
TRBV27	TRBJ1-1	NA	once	TGTGCCAGCAGCCGACCGGGCACTGAAGCTTTCTTT	CASSRPGTEAFF
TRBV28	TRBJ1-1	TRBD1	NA	TGTGCCAGCAGATACCGGGACAGGGTGTCTGACACTGAAGCTTTCTTT	CASRYRDRVSDTEAFF
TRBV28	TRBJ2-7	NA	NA	TGTGCCAGCAGTAACGGGGTACACTCCTACGAGCAGTACTTC	CASSNGVHSYEQYF
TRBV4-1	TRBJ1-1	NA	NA	TGCGCCAGCTGGGCGCGGCGGGACACTGAAGCTTTCTTT	CASWARRDTEAFF
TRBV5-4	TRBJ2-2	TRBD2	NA	TGTGCCAGCAGCTTGGTTAGCGGGGGGGACCCGAACACCGGGGAGCTGTTTTTT	CASSLVSGGDPNTGELFF
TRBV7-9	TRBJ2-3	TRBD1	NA	TGTGCCAGCAGCTTGGACAGGGACACAGATACGCAGTATTTT	CASSLDRDTDTQYF
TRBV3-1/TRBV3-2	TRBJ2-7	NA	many	TGTGCCAGCAGCCAAGGGAGTGGCTCATCCGCCTACGAGCAGTACTTC	CASSQGSGSSAYEQYF
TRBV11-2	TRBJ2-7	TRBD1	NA	TGTGCCAGCAGCTCAGGGGGCCCGAACGAGCAGTACTTC	CASSSGGPNEQYF
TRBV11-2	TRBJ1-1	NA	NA	TGTGCCAGCAGCAAAATAATCCCAGGGACATGGAACACTGAAGCTTTCTTT	CASSKIIPGTWNTEAFF
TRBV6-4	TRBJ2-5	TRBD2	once	TGTGCCAGGGTGCAGTACGGACTAGGATGGTTCCCAGAGACCCAGTACTTC	CARVQYGLGWFPETQYF
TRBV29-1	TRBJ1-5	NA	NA	TGCAGCGTTGGGGGGGGCCTCAAAGAAAACAATCAGCCCCAGCATTTT	CSVGGGLKENNQPQHF
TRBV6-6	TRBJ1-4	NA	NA	TGTGCCAGCAGTTACGTCAGGGTCGGGGAAAAACTGTTTTTT	CASSYVRVGEKLFF
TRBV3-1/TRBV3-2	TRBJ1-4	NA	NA	TGTGCCAGCAGCCAAGATTCCGGCAGGGGCAATGAAAAACTGTTTTTT	CASSQDSGRGNEKLFF
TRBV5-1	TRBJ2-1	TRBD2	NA	TGCGCCAGCAGCTTGCAAATAGCGGGAATGAACCCAGAGGAGCAGTTCTTC	CASSLQIAGMNPEEQFF
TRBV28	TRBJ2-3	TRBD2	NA	TGTGCCAGCAGTTGGCGCAGCGGGGGGGCTGGAGATACGCAGTATTTT	CASSWRSGGAGDTQYF
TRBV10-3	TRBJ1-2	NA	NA	TGTGCCATCAGTGAGCCCGAACAGGGTATGAGAGGCTACACCTTC	CAISEPEQGMRGYTF
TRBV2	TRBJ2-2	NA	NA	TGTGCCAGCGACATGCTTGGGACATCATACACCGGGGAGCTGTTTTTT	CASDMLGTSYTGELFF
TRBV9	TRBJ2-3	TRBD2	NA	TGTGCCAGCAGCGTAGGTCCTCTACTAGCGGGAGGGCCTCAGGCAGATACGCAGTATTTT	CASSVGPLLAGGPQADTQYF
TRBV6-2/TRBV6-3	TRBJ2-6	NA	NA	TGTGCCAGCAGCCGATTAGCGGATAGCTCTGGGGCCAACGTCCTGACTTTC	CASSRLADSSGANVLTF
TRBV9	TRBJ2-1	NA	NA	TGTGCTACACGAAAGGGGCAGGCCAATGAGCAGTTCTTC	CATRKGQANEQFF
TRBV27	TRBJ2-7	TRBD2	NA	TGTGCCAGCAGAGGACTAGCGGGAGCGCCGGCCTACGAGCAGTACTTC	CASRGLAGAPAYEQYF
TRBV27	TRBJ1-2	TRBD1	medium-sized	TGTGCCAGCAGTTTAGGGAGCACCGGGACAGGGTCCTCTGGCTACACCTTC	CASSLGSTGTGSSGYTF
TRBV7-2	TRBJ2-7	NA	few	TGTGCCAGCAGCCCCCGTCGACAGAACTACGAGCAGTACTTC	CASSPRRQNYEQYF
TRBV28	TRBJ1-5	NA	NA	TGTGCCAGCAGTGCGACAGGCCGGAATCAGCCCCAGCATTTT	CASSATGRNQPQHF
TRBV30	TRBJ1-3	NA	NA	TGTGCCTGGATAAGAACGGGCTCTGGAAACACCATATATTTT	CAWIRTGSGNTIYF
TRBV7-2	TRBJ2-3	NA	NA	TGTGCCAGCAGCCCAGGGGACCGCCGGGGTACGCAGTATTTT	CASSPGDRRGTQYF
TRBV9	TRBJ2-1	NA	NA	TGTGCCAGCAGCGTAAGGACAGCTTACAATGAGCAGTTCTTC	CASSVRTAYNEQFF
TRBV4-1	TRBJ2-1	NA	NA	TGCGCCAGCAGCCCACGGACGGGGAGCTCCTACAATGAGCAGTTCTTC	CASSPRTGSSYNEQFF
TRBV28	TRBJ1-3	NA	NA	TGTGCCAGCCGTGGAGGGTATTCTGGAAACACCATATATTTT	CASRGGYSGNTIYF
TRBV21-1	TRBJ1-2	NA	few	TGTGCCAGCAGCAAAGAGGGACAAAACCGGAAGCTAGATGGCTACACCTTC	CASSKEGQNRKLDGYTF
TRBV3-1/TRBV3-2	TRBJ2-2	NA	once	TGTGCCAGCAGCCAAGTGGCAGGGGGGTACACCGGGGAGCTGTTTTTT	CASSQVAGGYTGELFF
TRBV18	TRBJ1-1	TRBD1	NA	TGTGCCAGCTCACCGGCGACAGGGCGGAGCACTGAAGCTTTCTTT	CASSPATGRSTEAFF
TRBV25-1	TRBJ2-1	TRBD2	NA	TGTGCCAGCAGTGATGCTAGCGGGAGGGACTACAATGAGCAGTTCTTC	CASSDASGRDYNEQFF
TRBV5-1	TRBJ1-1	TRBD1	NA	TGCGCCAGCAGCTCTCGGACAGGGGGCGTCGTCACTGAAGCTTTCTTT	CASSSRTGGVVTEAFF